The source of this T cell receptor (beta chain) is a study of T cells in Graves' hyperthyroidism and ophthalmopathy. This clonotype was found many times. RNA transcripts yielded amplified TCR beta CDR3 regions. Initially, a first-round RT-PCR of the TCR CDR3 employed the HTBI primer set. TCRdb recomputed calls from the multiplex PCR reads with MiXCR, one row per CDR3 protein. The sample lists 350,000 to 400,000 distinct CDR3 sequences, 15% to 20% occurring once. Trimming stripped 0 bases from V and 4 bases from J, with 12 bases between. Germline assignment: CDR1 GTSNPN and CDR2 SVGIG (reference sequence). This CDR3 spans 14 amino acids. Clinical symptoms, serum thyroxine, TRAb, thyroid ultrasound and orbital computed tomography established diagnosis.

The receptor was derived from a woman aged 18-29 years with Graves' hyperthyroidism. Sequences were obtained from blood. This sequence joins TRBV30 and TRBJ1-1; D is ambiguous. CDR3 protein: CAWSVVLLGTEAFF. CDR3 sequence (DNA): TGTGCCTGGAGTGTAGTCCTCCTTGGCACTGAAGCTTTCTTT.